The entry below gives a single T cell receptor (beta chain) sequence along with its context. The target antigen is unknown. Produced via immunoSEQ multiplex PCR; TCRdb's table is partial and in-frame only. The repertoire includes some 170,000 clones, approximately 96% of them detected once, and 0.8% to 1% sits in the top ten. CDR3 size: 13 residues. Between the trimmed V and J ends, which lost 5 bases and 10 bases, there was a span of 15 bases. The germline gives CDR1 LNHDA, CDR2 SQIVND (reference sequence). The donors were part of the validation cohort, which consisted of under 150 subjects and was separate from the first cohort of about 650 subjects. The sample belongs to a study of cytomegalovirus exposure and HLA in healthy donors. Study observations and caveats: Most observed TCR sequences were rare, whereas some public TCRs were detected in many donors. Reported performance of the classifier showed diagnosis of cytomegalovirus status with high specificity and sensitivity. Researchers counted around 160 TCR beta chains as cytomegalovirus-associated.

The rearrangement links TRBV19 to TRBJ2-1; possibly TRBD1 for D (5 bases). The sample was PBMCs. The receptor comes from a woman in her late teens or twenties in good health and CMV-seronegative. The CDR3, as DNA: TGTGCCAGTAGTTTAAGGCCAGGGAACGAGCAGTTCTTC. This translates into CASSLRPGNEQFF.